These 23 T cell receptor beta chains originate from one sample sequenced in a study of glioma-infiltrating T cells after dendritic cell vaccination. Sequencing was performed with immunoSEQ multiplex PCR; in TCRdb, only in-frame clones are kept and a portion is missing. The data contain 95,000 to 110,000 clones, approximately 80% of them singletons. The input for sequencing was blood, taken before dendritic cell vaccination. The receptors derive from a human donor with glioblastoma.

This clone has just a few counts. This chain uses TRBV10-2 with TRBJ1-1; D is uncertain. Germline values: CDR1 WSHSY, CDR2 SAAADI. V gave up 7 bases and J gave up 2 bases, with 11 bases separating them. The CDR3 runs 13 residues. The CDR3 DNA follows: TGCGCCAGCATGTGGGGAGGAAACACTGAAGCTTTCTTT. This translates into CASMWGGNTEAFF.

The chain couples TRBV7-8 to TRBJ2-1, with 10 bases fitting TRBD2. Per the germline V gene, CDR1 is SGHVS and CDR2 is FQNEAQ. V lost 3 bases, J lost 5 bases, and 7 bases stayed unmatched. This CDR3 has 16 amino acids. The CDR3 DNA sequence: TGTGCCAGCAGCTTCTCAGCGGGGGGGCCGGACAATGAGCAGTTCTTC. This gives the protein CASSFSAGGPDNEQFF.

V gene TRBV5-5 combines with J gene TRBJ1-1; D gene ambiguous. Germline V gene sequence: CDR1 SGHKS, CDR2 YYEKEE (reference sequence). This CDR3 comprises 13 residues. V lost 4 bases and J lost 4, with 11 bases in between. This chain's CDR3 is CASSPGSSTEAFF. In DNA form, the CDR3 reads TGTGCCAGCAGCCCCGGGAGCTCCACTGAAGCTTTCTTT.

This chain links TRBV6-5 with TRBJ2-7, with 7 bases matching TRBD1. Germline V lookup: CDR1 MNHEY, CDR2 SVGAGI. The CDR3 sequence is 14 residues long. V dropped 4 bases and J dropped 7; count of bases not matched to a gene: 10. The CDR3 loop reads CASSFGQASTEQYF. DNA of the CDR3: TGTGCCAGCAGTTTCGGACAGGCATCTACGGAGCAGTACTTC.

There are a few counts of this clone. This rearrangement joins TRBV6-5 to TRBJ2-3; tentatively, D is TRBD1 (5 bases). Deletions cut 5 bases from V and 5 bases from J, with 11 bases between. In germline, CDR1 is MNHEY, CDR2 SVGAGI. The CDR3 is made up of 13 amino acids. CDR3 sequence: CASSPGYGDTQYF. The CDR3 region has the DNA TGTGCCAGCAGTCCAGGGTATGGAGATACGCAGTATTTT.

V and J are TRBV5-4 and TRBJ2-3; weak D call: TRBD2 (7 bases). In germline, CDR1 is SGHNT, CDR2 YYREEE (reference sequence). This CDR3 region has 17 residues. V lost 4 bases to trimming and J lost 2 bases, with 20 bases between them. This chain's CDR3 is CASSSGVGAPFTDTQYF. CDR3 DNA: TGTGCCAGCAGCAGCGGGGTGGGGGCACCCTTCACAGATACGCAGTATTTT. Full variable domain (missing parts from reference TRBV5-4 and TRBJ2-3): ETGVTQSPTHLIKTRGQQVTLRCSSQSGHNTVSWYQQALGQGPQFIFQYYREEENGRGNFPPRFSGLQFPNYSSELNVNALELDDSALYLCASSSGVGAPFTDTQYFGPGTRLTVL.

The genes are TRBV5-1 and TRBJ1-6; 7 bases are a match to TRBD1. The germline CDR1 and CDR2 sequences are SGHRS and YFSETQ. The length of the CDR3 is 15 residues. V shed 4 bases and J 9 bases; nucleotides not matched to a gene: 10. DNA for the CDR3: TGCGCCAGCAGCCCGACGGGGACAGAAGGTTCACCCCTCCACTTT. Encoded protein: CASSPTGTEGSPLHF.

The chain joins TRBV7-3 to TRBJ2-5; 10 bases map to TRBD2. The CDR3 has 20 residues. Germline values: CDR1 SGHTA, CDR2 FQGTGA. The V segment lost 5 bases and the J segment 3 bases; nucleotides outside the gene matches: 21. The CDR3 DNA reads as TGTGCCAGCAGCGAAGCAGGAGCGGGGGGGCAGATTACCAATGAAGAGACCCAGTACTTC. It specifies CASSEAGAGGQITNEETQYF.

The V and J genes are TRBV7-8 and TRBJ1-2; D may be TRBD1 (6 bases). Germline values: CDR1 SGHVS, CDR2 FQNEAQ. The V end lost 2 bases, the J end lost 5 bases, and 9 bases lay between the germline ends. This CDR3 has 13 amino acids. CDR3 in DNA: TGTGCCAGCAGCTTACAGGGGAGTTATGGCTACACCTTC. It specifies CASSLQGSYGYTF.

V is TRBV4-1 and J is TRBJ1-5, with 9 positions matching TRBD1. The CDR3 sequence is 18 residues long. CDR1 MGHRA and CDR2 YSYEKL come from the germline V gene. Unmatched junction bases numbered 17, after V lost 1 base and J lost 10 bases. This CDR3 is CASSQGFATGGKTSPQHF. Here the CDR3 DNA reads TGCGCCAGCAGCCAAGGTTTCGCGACAGGGGGTAAGACGTCCCCCCAGCATTTT.

Note on this clone: Different DNA sequences within this sample yield the same CDR3. The chain joins TRBV19 to TRBJ2-2, with TRBD1 identical over 9 bases. Germline-derived CDR1 and CDR2 are LNHDA and SQIVND (reference sequence). CDR3 length equals 16 residues. The V and J ends lost 7 bases and 3 bases, in that order; junction bases with no gene match: 9. CDR3 coding DNA: TGTGCCAGTACCCCCCTAAGGGACAGGGACACCGGGGAGCTGTTTTTT. Its translation is CASTPLRDRDTGELFF. Full variable domain (missing parts from reference TRBV19 and TRBJ2-2): DGGITQSPKYLFRKEGQNVTLSCEQNLNHDAMYWYRQDPGQGLRLIYYSQIVNDFQKGDIAEGYSVSREKKESFPLTVTSAQKNPTAFYLCASTPLRDRDTGELFFGEGSRLTVL.

V gene TRBV14 combines with J gene TRBJ2-7; TRBD2 matches at 9 bases. Trimming removed 1 base from V and 2 bases from J; junction bases left unmatched: 9. The CDR3 covers 17 residues. Germline CDR1 and CDR2: SGHDN and FVKESK. CDR3 bases: TGTGCCAGCAGCCAAGCACCGCTAGCGGGGTTCGCCTACGAGCAGTACTTC. Protein product: CASSQAPLAGFAYEQYF. The whole variable domain, filled in from reference TRBV14 and TRBJ2-7, reads EAGVTQFPSHSVIEKGQTVTLRCDPISGHDNLYWYRRVMGKEIKFLLHFVKESKQDESGMPNNRFLAERTGGTYSTLKVQPAELEDSGVYFCASSQAPLAGFAYEQYFGPGTRLTVT.

The V and J genes are TRBV4-3 and TRBJ1-2, with TRBD1 as a possible D gene (5 bases). The CDR3 spans 14 residues. V lost 4 bases, J lost 2 bases, and 11 bases lay in between. Germline assignment: CDR1 LGHNA and CDR2 YSLEER. The CDR3 region is CASSRMTENYGYTF. As DNA, the CDR3 is TGCGCCAGCAGCCGCATGACAGAGAACTATGGCTACACCTTC.

The chain uses TRBV15 and TRBJ1-1, with 8 bases that match TRBD1. The J segment lost 2 bases and the V segment lost 4 bases, leaving 6 bases of the junction unmatched. The CDR3 contains 15 residues. CDR1 and CDR2 from the germline V gene are LNHNV and YYDKDF (reference sequence). This CDR3 reads CATSTRTGPNTEAFF. CDR3 in DNA: TGTGCCACCAGCACTCGGACAGGGCCAAACACTGAAGCTTTCTTT.

This clone was picked up a small number of times. The rearrangement joins TRBV29-1 to TRBJ1-1; 11 bases match TRBD1. CDR1 and CDR2 from the germline V gene are SQVTM and ANQGSEA. This CDR3 spans 13 amino acids. With V trimmed by 7 bases and J by 6 bases, 7 bases remained unmatched. CDR3 nucleotide sequence: TGCAGCGCTGGGGACAGGGGGAGTGCTGAAGCTTTCTTT. Translation gives CSAGDRGSAEAFF.

V is TRBV7-2 and J is TRBJ1-5, with 8 bases matching TRBD1. Trimming removed 4 bases from V and 4 bases from J; junction bases left unmatched: 6. CDR1 and CDR2 from the germline V gene are SGHTA and FQGNSA. This CDR3 region has 15 residues. DNA for the CDR3: TGTGCCAGCAGCTCCCGGACAGGGATAAATCAGCCCCAGCATTTT. Its protein product is CASSSRTGINQPQHF.

With regard to this clone: Because the CDR3's place on the DNA is in doubt, the DNA is left out and the CDR3 is given as listed by TCRdb. V is TRBV19 and J is TRBJ2-5; the D segment call TRBD1 is taken from the table without a DNA check. Germline V CDR1 and CDR2: LNHDA, SQIVND (reference sequence). The CDR3 is 11 residues long, ends included. The CDR3 sequence: CASSFGTGTHF.

Written as DNA, the CDR3 is TGTGCCAGCAGCTTATTAGCGCCTGACTACGAGCAGTACTTC. Its protein product is CASSLLAPDYEQYF. This rearrangement joins TRBV7-2 to TRBJ2-7; the D gene is possibly TRBD2 (5 bases). This CDR3 comprises 14 residues. Deletions cut 2 bases from V and 3 bases from J, with 11 bases between. In germline, CDR1 is SGHTA, CDR2 FQGNSA.

The chain uses TRBV2 and TRBJ2-1; possible D gene TRBD2, 5 bases. V shed 3 bases and J shed 9 bases, with 18 bases lying between them. CDR1 and CDR2 from the germline V gene are SNHLY and FYNNEI. The CDR3 spans 15 residues. The CDR3 bases are TGTGCCAGCAGTGAGTCGCAGCGGACTGTCAGTGAGCAGTTCTTC. It yields the protein CASSESQRTVSEQFF.

The chain uses TRBV7-6 and TRBJ1-2; 7 bases align to TRBD1. The CDR3 consists of 16 residues. With V trimmed by 5 bases and J by 8 bases, 17 bases remained unmatched. Germline lookup yields CDR1 SGHVS and CDR2 FNYEAQ. The CDR3 sequence: CASSPGEPGGSSGYTF. The CDR3, as DNA: TGTGCCAGCAGCCCAGGCGAGCCAGGGGGATCGTCCGGCTACACCTTC.

The CDR3: CASSSGGYQPQHF. The CDR3 DNA is TGTGCCAGCAGTTCAGGGGGCTATCAGCCCCAGCATTTT. V is TRBV6-5 and J is TRBJ1-5; TRBD1 matches at 8 bases. The germline CDR1 and CDR2 sequences are MNHEY and SVGAGI. V trimming: 4 bases; J trimming: 5 bases; junction bases outside the gene matches: 1. The CDR3 totals 13 residues.

The chain is built from TRBV7-2 and TRBJ2-6; D is uncertain. In germline, CDR1 is SGHTA, CDR2 FQGNSA. There are 16 residues in the CDR3. V lost 5 bases and J 0 bases, leaving 11 bases between the germline ends. The CDR3 sequence: CASSLRSGSGANVLTF. CDR3 coding DNA: TGTGCCAGCAGCCTGCGGTCTGGCTCTGGGGCCAACGTCCTGACTTTC. The whole variable domain, filled in from reference TRBV7-2 and TRBJ2-6, reads GAGVSQSPSNKVTEKGKDVELRCDPISGHTALYWYRQSLGQGLEFLIYFQGNSAPDKSGLPSDRFSAERTGGSVSTLTIQRTQQEDSAVYLCASSLRSGSGANVLTFGAGSRLTVL.

This chain uses TRBV5-5 with TRBJ2-5; the D gene is possibly TRBD2 (6 bases). The germline V gene encodes CDR1 SGHKS and CDR2 YYEKEE (reference sequence). The CDR3 consists of 14 residues. The germline V and J ends were trimmed by 7 bases and 5 bases, with 18 bases remaining between them. DNA of the CDR3: TGTGCCAGCCGCTCCTGGGGGGTGCGGGAGACCCAGTACTTC. Residues: CASRSWGVRETQYF.